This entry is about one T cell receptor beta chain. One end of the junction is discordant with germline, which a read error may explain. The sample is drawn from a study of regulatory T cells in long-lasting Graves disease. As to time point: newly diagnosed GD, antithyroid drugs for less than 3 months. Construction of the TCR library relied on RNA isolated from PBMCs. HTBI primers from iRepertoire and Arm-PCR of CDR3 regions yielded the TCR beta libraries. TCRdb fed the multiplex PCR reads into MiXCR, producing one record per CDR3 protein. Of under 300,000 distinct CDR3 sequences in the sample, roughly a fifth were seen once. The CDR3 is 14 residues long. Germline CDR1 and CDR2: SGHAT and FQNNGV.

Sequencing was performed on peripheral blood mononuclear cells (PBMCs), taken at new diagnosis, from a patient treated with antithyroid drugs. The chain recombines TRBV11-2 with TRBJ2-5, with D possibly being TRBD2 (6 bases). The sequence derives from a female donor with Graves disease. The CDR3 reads CASSPRDSEETQYF. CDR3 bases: TGTGCCAGCAGCCCCCGGGACTCGGAGGAGACCCAGTATTTC. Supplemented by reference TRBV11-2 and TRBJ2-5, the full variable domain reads EAGVAQSPRYKIIEKRQSVAFWCNPISGHATLYWYQQILGQGPKLLIQFQNNGVVDDSQLPKDRFSAERLKGVDSTLKIQPAKLEDSAVYLCASSPRDSEETQYFGPGTRLLVL.